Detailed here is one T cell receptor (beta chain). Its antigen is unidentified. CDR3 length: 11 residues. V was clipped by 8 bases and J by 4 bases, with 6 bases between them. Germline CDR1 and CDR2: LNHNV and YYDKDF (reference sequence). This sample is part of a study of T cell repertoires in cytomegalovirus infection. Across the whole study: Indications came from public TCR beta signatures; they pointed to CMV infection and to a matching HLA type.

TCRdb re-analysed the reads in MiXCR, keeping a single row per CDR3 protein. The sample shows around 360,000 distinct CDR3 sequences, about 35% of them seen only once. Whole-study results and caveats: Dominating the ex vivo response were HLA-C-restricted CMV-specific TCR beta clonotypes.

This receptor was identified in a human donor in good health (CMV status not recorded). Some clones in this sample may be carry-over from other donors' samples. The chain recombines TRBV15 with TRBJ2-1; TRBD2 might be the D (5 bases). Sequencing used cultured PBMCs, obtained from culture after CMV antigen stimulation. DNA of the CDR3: TGTGCCACCCGAGGGTACAATGAGCAGTTCTTC. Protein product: CATRGYNEQFF.